This is a list of T cell receptor beta chains from one sample in a study of cytomegalovirus exposure and HLA in healthy donors. Measured with immunoSEQ multiplex PCR; TCRdb has only the in-frame clones, and not every one. The sample lists 50,000 to 60,000 clones; approximately 80% were seen once. The sample taken for sequencing was PBMCs. All receptors come from a female donor in good health and CMV-seronegative. Both conserved end residues are part of each CDR3. The D gene is left open where the match is weak. The size entry is marked missing in some rows and otherwise reads once, few, many or a size class.

clone size	V gene	J gene	D gene	CDR3 protein	CDR3 DNA
NA	TRBV29-1	TRBJ2-5	NA	CSVARALETQYF	TGCAGCGTCGCCAGGGCCTTAGAGACCCAGTACTTC
NA	TRBV9	TRBJ1-5	NA	CASSADSGEGGPQHF	TGTGCCAGCAGCGCCGACTCAGGGGAGGGCGGGCCCCAGCATTTT
NA	TRBV11-2	TRBJ2-4	TRBD2	CASSGYIAGGPPKNIQYF	TGTGCCAGCAGCGGATATATAGCGGGGGGGCCACCCAAAAACATTCAGTACTTC
NA	TRBV6-4	TRBJ1-2	NA	CASRATVIYGYTF	TGTGCCAGCAGGGCTACAGTGATCTATGGCTACACCTTC
few	TRBV7-9	TRBJ1-1	TRBD1	CASSSGGRITEAFF	TGTGCCAGCAGCTCAGGGGGGAGAATCACTGAAGCTTTCTTT
NA	TRBV28	TRBJ2-7	TRBD1	CASSSDRAHEQYF	TGTGCCAGCAGTTCAGACAGGGCACACGAGCAGTACTTC
few	TRBV6-1	TRBJ1-2	NA	CASSEEGVANYGYTF	TGTGCCAGCAGTGAAGAGGGGGTAGCTAACTATGGCTACACCTTC
NA	TRBV6-5	TRBJ2-7	NA	CASCLPLEGWVDEQYF	TGTGCCAGCTGTTTACCTCTGGAGGGGTGGGTCGACGAGCAGTACTTC
NA	TRBV7-8	TRBJ2-2	TRBD2	CASSIRELAGGRSTGELFF	TGTGCCAGCAGCATCCGGGAACTAGCGGGGGGCCGAAGCACCGGGGAGCTGTTTTTT
NA	TRBV11-2	TRBJ1-1	NA	CASSLVRTEAFF	TGTGCCAGCAGCTTAGTCCGGACTGAAGCTTTCTTT
NA	TRBV6-5	TRBJ1-1	NA	CASKTTGITEAFF	TGTGCCAGCAAGACCACAGGAATCACTGAAGCTTTCTTT
few	TRBV7-8	TRBJ2-3	TRBD2	CASSLKILAGGTDTQYF	TGTGCCAGCAGCTTAAAGATTCTAGCGGGGGGGACAGATACGCAGTATTTT
NA	TRBV15	TRBJ2-1	NA	CATSRDLSYNEQFF	TGTGCCACCAGCAGAGATCTTAGCTACAATGAGCAGTTCTTC
NA	TRBV6-1	TRBJ2-3	TRBD2	CAIPGLAGVVTQYF	TGTGCCATCCCGGGACTAGCGGGGGTTGTTACGCAGTATTTT
NA	TRBV19	TRBJ2-7	NA	CARTVSHYEQYF	TGTGCCAGGACAGTGAGCCACTACGAGCAGTACTTC
NA	TRBV30	TRBJ2-1	NA	CAWSPSGNEQFF	TGTGCCTGGAGTCCCTCAGGCAATGAGCAGTTCTTC
NA	TRBV9	TRBJ1-1	NA	CASSGGMNTEAFF	TGTGCCAGCAGCGGGGGCATGAACACTGAAGCTTTCTTT
NA	TRBV19	TRBJ1-2	TRBD1	CASSPDGTVYGYTF	TGTGCCAGTAGCCCCGACGGGACAGTCTATGGCTACACCTTC
NA	TRBV6-6	TRBJ1-1	NA	CASSYGAGNTEAFF	TGTGCCAGCAGTTACGGCGCAGGGAACACTGAAGCTTTCTTT
NA	TRBV5-1	TRBJ1-2	NA	CASSFGLGAYGYTF	TGCGCCAGCAGCTTTGGTTTGGGGGCTTATGGCTACACCTTC
NA	TRBV11-2	TRBJ2-3	NA	CASSLGRVTDTQYF	TGTGCCAGCAGCTTAGGCAGGGTCACAGATACGCAGTATTTT
NA	TRBV19	TRBJ1-2	TRBD1	CASSTRDRVTGYTF	TGTGCCAGTAGTACCCGGGACAGGGTTACTGGCTACACCTTC
NA	TRBV10-3	TRBJ2-5	NA	CAISDSRGRRVETQYF	TGTGCCATCAGTGACTCGCGGGGGCGCCGGGTGGAGACCCAGTACTTC
NA	TRBV5-1	TRBJ1-4	NA	CASSQQNRGEKLFF	TGCGCCAGCAGCCAACAGAATAGGGGTGAAAAACTGTTTTTT
NA	TRBV9	TRBJ2-3	NA	CASSVEWGGTDTQYF	TGTGCCAGCAGCGTAGAGTGGGGGGGCACAGATACGCAGTATTTT
once	TRBV5-4	TRBJ2-1	TRBD1	CASSRDRGGEQFF	TGTGCCAGCAGCCGGGACAGGGGTGGTGAGCAGTTCTTC
NA	TRBV18	TRBJ2-4	NA	CASSPTALAKNIQYF	TGTGCCAGCTCACCAACAGCTTTAGCCAAAAACATTCAGTACTTC